The T cell receptor beta chain described here comes from a study of cytomegalovirus exposure and HLA in healthy donors. The donors were members of the validation cohort comprising about 120 subjects, separate from the roughly 600-subject first cohort. J was trimmed by 7 bases and V by 5 bases; bases with no gene match: 11. From germline, CDR1 is GTSNPN and CDR2 SVGIG (reference sequence). This CDR3 region has 15 residues. General study points: Under in vitro conditions, three CMV-associated chains were confirmed as specific for CMV antigens. The study recorded 150 to 200 TCR beta chains that were cytomegalovirus-associated. The tendency of first-cohort TCR clusters to co-occur in the 90 to 150 validation repertoires emerged from a later analysis.

Clones were sequenced by immunoSEQ multiplex PCR, and TCRdb holds only the in-frame ones, with some missing. This sample has fewer than 250,000 clones; less than 90% occur once, and the top ten carry around 5.4%. The sample holds a few counts of this clone. What it binds is unknown. The sequencing input was PBMCs. The chain joins TRBV30 to TRBJ1-6; 7 bases are shared with TRBD1. This receptor was obtained from a woman aged 18-35 years in good health and CMV-seronegative. The DNA for the CDR3 is TGTGCCTGGCTGGGACAGACCTTAAGGAATTCACCCCTCCACTTT. It specifies CAWLGQTLRNSPLHF.